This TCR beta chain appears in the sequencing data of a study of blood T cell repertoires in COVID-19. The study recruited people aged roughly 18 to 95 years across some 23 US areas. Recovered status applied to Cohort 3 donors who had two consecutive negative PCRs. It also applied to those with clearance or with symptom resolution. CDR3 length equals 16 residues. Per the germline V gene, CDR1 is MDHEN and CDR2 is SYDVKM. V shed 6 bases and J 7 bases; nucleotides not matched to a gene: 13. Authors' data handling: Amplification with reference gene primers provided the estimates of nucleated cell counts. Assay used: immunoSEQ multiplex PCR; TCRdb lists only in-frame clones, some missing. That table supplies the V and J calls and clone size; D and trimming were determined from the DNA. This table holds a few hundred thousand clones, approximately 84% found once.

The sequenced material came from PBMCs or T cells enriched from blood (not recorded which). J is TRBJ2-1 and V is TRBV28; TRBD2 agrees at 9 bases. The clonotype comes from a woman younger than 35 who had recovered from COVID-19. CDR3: CASRPSGAGGRNEQFF. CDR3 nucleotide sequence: TGTGCCAGCAGACCATCGGGGGCGGGAGGGCGAAATGAGCAGTTCTTC.